The 4 T cell receptor beta chains below come from one sample, sequenced in a study of technical replicates of blood from several donors. Using immunoSEQ multiplex PCR, the repertoire was profiled, and TCRdb retains in-frame clones only, with some absent. The repertoire holds some 82,000 clones, with about 94% as singletons. Sequenced material: T cells isolated from PBMCs. The receptors derive from a human donor in good health.

The chain employs TRBV27 and TRBJ2-3; 8 positions agree with TRBD2. Trimming at V came to 5 bases and at J to 4 bases, leaving 8 bases not matched to a gene. Germline lookup yields CDR1 MNHEY and CDR2 SMNVEV (reference sequence). This CDR3 is 15 amino acids long. The CDR3 region is CASSRSGSRADTQYF. The CDR3 DNA sequence: TGTGCCAGCAGTCGGAGCGGGAGCCGGGCAGATACGCAGTATTTT.

The chain links TRBV11-2 to TRBJ2-1, with D possibly being TRBD2 (5 bases). Germline CDR1 is SGHAT and CDR2 is FQNNGV. V was cut by 4 bases and J by 0 bases, with 7 bases left in between. This CDR3 has 14 residues. CDR3 loop: CASSSGISYNEQFF. In DNA form, the CDR3 reads TGTGCCAGCAGCTCCGGGATCTCCTACAATGAGCAGTTCTTC.

The V and J genes are TRBV4-2 and TRBJ1-2; D call uncertain. The CDR3 extends over 16 amino acids. V gave up 0 bases and J gave up 4 bases, with 15 bases separating them. CDR1 and CDR2 (germline): LGHNA, YNFKEQ. The CDR3 sequence is CASSQDATSWSYGYTF. DNA for the CDR3: TGTGCCAGCAGCCAAGACGCGACTTCTTGGAGCTATGGCTACACCTTC.

The chain recombines TRBV4-3 with TRBJ2-7; D perhaps matches TRBD1 (5 bases). CDR3 length: 15 residues. V gave up 2 bases and J gave up 5 bases, with 16 bases separating them. The germline V gene encodes CDR1 LGHNA and CDR2 YSLEER. CDR3 DNA sequence: TGCGCCAGCAGCCAACGATACGCAGGGATCCACGAGCAGTACTTC. Translated, it gives CASSQRYAGIHEQYF.